Presented here are 19 T cell receptor beta chains from one specimen sequenced in a study of T-cell reconstitution after alpha-beta-depleted transplantation in children (dated by TCRdb to 2016 to 2017). Taken with the paper, the label for treatment or condition translates to: allogeneic hematopoietic cell transplantation with graft depleted of TCRalphabeta T cells and CD19 B cells. The library was made by PCR. Sequencing was carried out with an Illumina HiSeq 2500. TCR libraries were prepared with molecular barcoding, using unique molecular identifiers to normalize TCRbeta repertoire quantification. Through fastp at Q25 and MiXCR, TCRdb rebuilt clones from the public reads, retaining in-frame beta chains. Each record represents a unique CDR3 protein, reported with the most common genes and DNA among its rows. This sample is represented by over 3,000 distinct CDR3 sequences; about an eighth of them were singletons. The ten biggest clones cover 70% to 85% of the sample.

This specimen was PBMCs, mostly from graft donor cells, taken 360 days after TCRalphabeta/CD19-depleted stem cell transplant. The receptor set was obtained from a patient aged 2 to 10 who had a stem cell transplant for inherited bone marrow failure, so the T cells may come from the graft donor.

The V call is TRBV4-1, the J call TRBJ2-1; no reliable D call. Trimming shortened V by 1 base and J by 7 bases, and 11 bases separated the two germline ends. The CDR3 loop spans 14 amino acids. Germline V gene sequence: CDR1 MGHRA, CDR2 YSYEKL. For the CDR3, the DNA is TGCGCCAGCAGCCAAGGTCATGGAGCGAATGAGCAGTTCTTC. Translating gives CASSQGHGANEQFF.

The CDR3 DNA reads TGCGCCAGCAGCTTCGAACGGGGTGCCTACGAGCAGTACTTC. Translated: CASSFERGAYEQYF. The gene calls are TRBV5-1 and TRBJ2-7; a weak D match, TRBD2 (5 bases). Germline V CDR1 and CDR2: SGHRS, YFSETQ. V shed 2 bases and J shed 2 bases, with 11 bases lying between them. This CDR3 spans 14 amino acids.

This clonotype was seen repeatedly, ten times or more. The CDR3 protein is CASSPWTSGTDTQYF. The CDR3 DNA reads TGTGCCAGCAGCCCCTGGACTAGCGGCACAGATACGCAGTATTTT. The chain is built from TRBV9 and TRBJ2-3, with 9 bases matching TRBD2. With V trimmed by 4 bases and J by 1 base, 4 bases remained unmatched. The CDR3 has 15 amino acids. Germline-derived CDR1 and CDR2 are SGDLS and YYNGEE. The whole variable domain, remainder taken from reference TRBV9 and TRBJ2-3, is DSGVTQTPKHLITATGQRVTLRCSPRSGDLSVYWYQQSLDQGLQFLIQYYNGEERAKGNILERFSAQQFPDLHSELNLSSLELGDSALYFCASSPWTSGTDTQYFGPGTRLTVL.

The sample holds many counts of this clonotype. V usage is TRBV5-1 and J usage is TRBJ2-1, with no clear D. Deletions cut 0 bases from V and 12 bases from J, with 7 bases between. Germline V CDR1 and CDR2: SGHRS, YFSETQ. The CDR3 sequence is 11 residues long. The CDR3 DNA follows: TGCGCCAGCAGCTTGGGGGTCGGGCAGTTCTTC. Protein product: CASSLGVGQFF. Supplemented by reference TRBV5-1 and TRBJ2-1, the full variable domain reads KAGVTQTPRYLIKTRGQQVTLSCSPISGHRSVSWYQQTPGQGLQFLFEYFSETQRNKGNFPGRFSGRQFSNSRSEMNVSTLELGDSALYLCASSLGVGQFFGPGTRLTVL.

The sample holds many counts of this clonotype. V usage is TRBV18 and J usage is TRBJ2-4, with TRBD2 as a possible D gene (5 bases). Germline CDR1 is KGHSH and CDR2 is LQKENI. V was cut by 5 bases and J by 6 bases, with 17 bases left in between. The CDR3 is 15 amino acids. The CDR3 loop is CASSSYGNSGNIQYF. Here the CDR3 DNA reads TGTGCCAGCTCATCATACGGGAATTCAGGAAACATTCAGTACTTC.

This clonotype was found many times. The chain recombines TRBV27 with TRBJ1-3, with D perhaps TRBD1 (5 bases). There are 14 residues in the CDR3. Trimming pared 5 bases from V and 0 bases from J, leaving 8 bases between. From germline, CDR1 is MNHEY and CDR2 SMNVEV (reference sequence). CDR3 nucleotide sequence: TGTGCCAGCAGTATCGACAGCTCTGGAAACACCATATATTTT. This gives the protein CASSIDSSGNTIYF.

This clonotype has at least ten counts. The chain employs TRBV2 and TRBJ1-3; perhaps TRBD1 as D (6 bases). The ends were cut back, 7 bases at V and 7 bases at J, with 14 bases in the middle. Germline V gene lookup returns CDR1 SNHLY and CDR2 FYNNEI. The CDR3 extends over 13 amino acids. Here the CDR3 DNA reads TGTGCCAGCATACAGGGAGAGTGGAACACCATATATTTT. This gives the protein CASIQGEWNTIYF.

In its sample, this clonotype was seen many times. The J gene is TRBJ1-3, the V gene TRBV20-1; D call uncertain. This CDR3 has 14 residues. Trimming stripped 0 bases from V and 0 bases from J, with 6 bases between. Germline CDR1 is DFQATT and CDR2 is SNEGSKA (reference sequence). CDR3 nucleotide sequence: TGCAGTGCTAGAGATAGGACCTCTGGAAACACCATATATTTT. As protein: CSARDRTSGNTIYF.

This clonotype has a count of ten or more. The chain is built from TRBV28 and TRBJ2-7; D may be TRBD1 or TRBD2 (5 bases each). Trimming took off 3 bases at V and 5 bases at J, with 17 bases between the two ends. Germline CDR1 reads MDHEN; CDR2 reads SYDVKM. The CDR3 is 15 residues long. DNA of the CDR3: TGTGCCAGCAGTTTGATGAGGGCAGGGCTCAACGAGCAGTACTTC. Its translation: CASSLMRAGLNEQYF.

This clonotype ranks as medium-sized (0.01 to 0.1%). The chain joins TRBV29-1 to TRBJ2-1, with 8 bases that match TRBD1. V shed 6 bases and J 6 bases; nucleotides not matched to a gene: 4. The CDR3 runs to 12 residues. CDR1 and CDR2 from the germline V gene are SQVTM and ANQGSEA. This CDR3 reads CSVGQGGNEQFF. DNA of the CDR3: TGCAGCGTCGGACAGGGCGGCAATGAGCAGTTCTTC.

This clonotype has ten or more counts. The V gene is TRBV6-2 or TRBV6-3, the J gene TRBJ2-1; 15 bases line up with TRBD2. Looked up from germline, CDR1 is MNHEY and CDR2 is SVGEGT. CDR3 length: 19 residues. J gave up 5 bases and V 5 bases, and 13 bases lay outside the gene matches. The chain's CDR3 is CASSPYTGLAGGGNNEQFF. The CDR3 nucleotides read TGTGCCAGCAGTCCTTATACGGGACTAGCGGGAGGTGGAAACAATGAGCAGTTCTTC.

In this sample, this clonotype turned up many times. The CDR3 DNA reads TGTGCCAGCAGCGGACAGGGCCGAGAAAAACTGTTTTTT. It translates to CASSGQGREKLFF. This rearrangement joins TRBV7-9 to TRBJ1-4; 8 nucleotides line up with TRBD1. Unmatched junction bases numbered 4, after V lost 5 bases and J lost 8 bases. Germline V gene data show CDR1 as SEHNR and CDR2 as FQNEAQ (reference sequence). The CDR3 loop spans 13 amino acids.

This clonotype was counted at least ten times. V and J are TRBV7-9 and TRBJ2-2; D is tentatively TRBD1 or TRBD2 (5 bases each). Trimming cost V 0 bases and J 6 bases, with 8 bases left between them. CDR1 is SEHNR and CDR2 is FQNEAQ in the germline V gene (reference sequence). The CDR3 is 14 residues long. In nucleotides, the CDR3 is TGTGCCAGCAGCTTAGCGGGGGAGCCCGGGGAGCTGTTTTTT. It is translated as CASSLAGEPGELFF.

This clonotype is medium-sized (0.01 to 0.1%) by share. The CDR3 spells CSLEGLASYEQYF. CDR3 DNA: TGCAGCCTGGAGGGACTAGCGTCGTACGAGCAGTACTTC. J is TRBJ2-7 and V is TRBV29-1; 10 nucleotides agree with TRBD2. Losses at the gene ends were 8 bases for V and 4 bases for J; bases not matched to a gene: 8. This CDR3 has 13 residues. Germline V CDR1 and CDR2: SQVTM, ANQGSEA.

In its sample, this clonotype was seen many times. The genes are TRBV7-9 and TRBJ2-1, with 9 bases identical to TRBD2. Germline CDR1 reads SEHNR; CDR2 reads FQNEAQ (reference sequence). This CDR3 is built from 17 residues. Trimming at V came to 5 bases and at J to 9 bases, leaving 17 bases not matched to a gene. CDR3 sequence (DNA): TGTGCCAGCAGCCCCCCCCCCGGGACTAGCCGGTTAGGTGAGCAGTTCTTC. This sequence encodes CASSPPPGTSRLGEQFF.

This clonotype was counted ten times or more. The gene calls are TRBV11-3 and TRBJ2-1; D is unclear. CDR3 length equals 14 residues. Deletions cut 4 bases from V and 4 bases from J, with 11 bases between. Germline assignment: CDR1 SGHNT and CDR2 YENEEA. The CDR3 loop is CASSSPLAYNEQFF. The DNA for the CDR3 is TGTGCCAGCAGCTCCCCCCTCGCTTACAATGAGCAGTTCTTC.

The chain recombines TRBV12-3 or TRBV12-4 with TRBJ1-5; D ambiguous. This CDR3 has 13 residues. The V end lost 1 base, the J end lost 4 bases, and 5 bases lay between the germline ends. DNA for the CDR3: TGTGCCAGCAGTTTAGAGCATAATCAGCCCCAGCATTTT. It specifies CASSLEHNQPQHF.

By frequency in the sample, this clonotype is medium-sized. CDR3 nucleotides: TGTGCCAGTAGTATAGTGGAGGAGGCGGGAAATGAGCAGTTCTTC. Translated, it gives CASSIVEEAGNEQFF. The J gene is TRBJ2-1, the V gene TRBV19, with D perhaps TRBD2 (6 bases). Between the trimmed V and J ends, which lost 1 base and 7 bases, there was a span of 14 bases. Per germline, CDR1 LNHDA and CDR2 SQIVND (reference sequence). CDR3 length: 15 amino acids.

In this sample, this clonotype turned up many times. This chain links TRBV15 with TRBJ1-5; D might be TRBD1 (5 bases). The V gene lost 1 base and the J gene lost 12 bases, with 34 bases spanning the gap. CDR1 is LNHNV, CDR2 YYDKDF, per germline (reference sequence). CDR3 length: 20 residues. The CDR3: CATSRGPGPSPFISPRHQHF. The CDR3 DNA reads TGTGCCACCAGCAGAGGTCCGGGACCCAGCCCCTTCATCAGCCCCAGACACCAGCATTTT.